Sequencing of this T cell receptor beta chain was carried out in a study of blood T cells in healthy people across ages. Looking at the study overall: Capturing about one barcoded beta molecule per two T cells was achieved by template switching.

Healthy Russian Caucasian donors spanned ages about 6 to 100 years. Trimming cost V 5 bases and J 0 bases, with 8 bases left between them. This CDR3 is built from 15 residues. The germline CDR1 and CDR2 sequences are LNHNV and YYDKDF (reference sequence). With a J-beta primer mix and a sample-barcoded 5' primer, a second PCR ran about 7 to 12 cycles. Unique molecular identifiers of 12 random nucleotides labeled each cDNA. From each sample, at least 2.5 million paired-end reads containing CDR3 were obtained. TCRdb re-analysed the 5' RACE reads in MiXCR, keeping a single row per CDR3 protein. Of 800,000 or so distinct CDR3 sequences listed, roughly 60% are singletons.

The chain links TRBV15 to TRBJ2-6; D not certain. The sequencing input was blood. The TCR was taken from a man aged 25-45 years in good health. Written as DNA, the CDR3 is TGTGCCACCAGCGAAACCGACTCTGGGGCCAACGTCCTGACTTTC. Protein product: CATSETDSGANVLTF.